This T cell receptor (beta chain) was documented in a study of CD8 T cells in Susac syndrome. Whole-study findings and limits: As the study acknowledged, the number of individuals who were part of its TCR sequencing and HLA analysis was relatively small.

RNA in amounts of roughly 0.5 to 1 ug was reverse transcribed with random hexamers. Amplification of TCR beta CDR3 used immunoSEQ multiplex PCR across 54 Vbeta and 13 Jbeta. TCRdb re-called the immunoSEQ multiplex PCR reads with MiXCR, one entry per CDR3 protein. The repertoire consists of about 300,000 distinct CDR3 sequences, with 89% occurring once and the leading ten covering 0.18%. Relapsing-remitting disease, either stable or active, was present in the multiple sclerosis controls, who were treatment-naive patients. This CDR3 region has 16 residues. The junction had 6 bases not matched to a gene; V was cut back by 3 bases and J by 1 base. The germline CDR1 and CDR2 sequences are MRHNA and SNTAGT. Turning to this clonotype: Antigen unknown.

Material for sequencing was CD8+ T cells from PBMCs. V and J are TRBV6-4 and TRBJ2-3; TRBD2 matches at 8 bases. This clonotype originated in a human donor with multiple sclerosis. The CDR3 sequence is CASSEVSGSGTDTQYF. CDR3 bases: TGTGCCAGCAGTGAGGTCAGCGGGAGTGGCACAGATACGCAGTATTTT.